The 5 T cell receptor beta chains given below trace back to one sample, sequenced in a study of blood T cells in healthy people across ages. Next came a second PCR, run for about 7 to 11 cycles, which used a sample-barcoded 5' primer along with a J-beta primer mix. TCRdb fed the 5' RACE reads into MiXCR, producing one record per CDR3 protein. Seen here are 750,000 to 950,000 distinct CDR3 sequences, under 35% observed once, and the top ten hold roughly a tenth. In addition, the sample was reused for a study of T cells of mothers and their children.

Material for sequencing was blood. Every receptor here comes from a woman aged 35 to 49 in good health.

In its sample, this clonotype was seen a few times. This chain uses TRBV20-1 with TRBJ1-2; unclear D gene. Looked up from germline, CDR1 is DFQATT and CDR2 is SNEGSKA (reference sequence). V was clipped by 1 base and J by 8 bases, with 8 bases between them. This CDR3 is 11 amino acids long. In nucleotides, the CDR3 is TGCAGTGCTAGAGCCGGATCCGGCTACACCTTC. Protein product: CSARAGSGYTF.

Notes on this clonotype: Its ends do not fully match the called genes, so a read error is possible. This chain uses TRBV2 with TRBJ2-2; perhaps D is TRBD1 or TRBD2 (5 bases each). CDR3 length equals 17 residues. From germline, CDR1 is SNHLY and CDR2 FYNNEI. The CDR3 here is CASSEPGTLSNTEELFF. The DNA for the CDR3 is TGTGCCAGCAGTGAACCAGGGACCTTATCGAACACCGAGGAGCTGTTTTTT.

This clonotype was seen repeatedly, ten times or more. V usage is TRBV15 and J usage is TRBJ1-2, with D possibly TRBD1 on 6 matching bases. Germline V gene data show CDR1 as LNHNV and CDR2 as YYDKDF (reference sequence). V was pared by 0 bases and J by 5 bases, with 13 bases between. This CDR3 region has 15 residues. The CDR3 protein is CATSRDRTGPYGYTF. The CDR3 DNA reads as TGTGCCACCAGCAGAGATCGCACAGGGCCTTATGGCTACACCTTC.

This clonotype appeared many times. This chain links TRBV7-2 with TRBJ2-7; D perhaps matches TRBD1 (6 bases). V lost 1 base and J 6 bases, leaving 16 bases between the germline ends. Germline V lookup: CDR1 SGHTA, CDR2 FQGNSA. The CDR3 length is 15 residues. DNA of the CDR3: TGTGCCAGCAGCTTAGATTCCCTGGGGGCAGGCGAGCAGTACTTC. Translating it yields CASSLDSLGAGEQYF.

This sequence joins TRBV30 and TRBJ2-3; D is perhaps TRBD1 or TRBD2 (5 bases each). The CDR3 extends over 12 amino acids. V was cut by 3 bases and J by 4 bases, with 8 bases left in between. Looked up from germline, CDR1 is GTSNPN and CDR2 is SVGIG (reference sequence). The CDR3 DNA reads TGTGCCTGGAGACCGGGGCCAGATACGCAGTATTTT. Translated, it gives CAWRPGPDTQYF.